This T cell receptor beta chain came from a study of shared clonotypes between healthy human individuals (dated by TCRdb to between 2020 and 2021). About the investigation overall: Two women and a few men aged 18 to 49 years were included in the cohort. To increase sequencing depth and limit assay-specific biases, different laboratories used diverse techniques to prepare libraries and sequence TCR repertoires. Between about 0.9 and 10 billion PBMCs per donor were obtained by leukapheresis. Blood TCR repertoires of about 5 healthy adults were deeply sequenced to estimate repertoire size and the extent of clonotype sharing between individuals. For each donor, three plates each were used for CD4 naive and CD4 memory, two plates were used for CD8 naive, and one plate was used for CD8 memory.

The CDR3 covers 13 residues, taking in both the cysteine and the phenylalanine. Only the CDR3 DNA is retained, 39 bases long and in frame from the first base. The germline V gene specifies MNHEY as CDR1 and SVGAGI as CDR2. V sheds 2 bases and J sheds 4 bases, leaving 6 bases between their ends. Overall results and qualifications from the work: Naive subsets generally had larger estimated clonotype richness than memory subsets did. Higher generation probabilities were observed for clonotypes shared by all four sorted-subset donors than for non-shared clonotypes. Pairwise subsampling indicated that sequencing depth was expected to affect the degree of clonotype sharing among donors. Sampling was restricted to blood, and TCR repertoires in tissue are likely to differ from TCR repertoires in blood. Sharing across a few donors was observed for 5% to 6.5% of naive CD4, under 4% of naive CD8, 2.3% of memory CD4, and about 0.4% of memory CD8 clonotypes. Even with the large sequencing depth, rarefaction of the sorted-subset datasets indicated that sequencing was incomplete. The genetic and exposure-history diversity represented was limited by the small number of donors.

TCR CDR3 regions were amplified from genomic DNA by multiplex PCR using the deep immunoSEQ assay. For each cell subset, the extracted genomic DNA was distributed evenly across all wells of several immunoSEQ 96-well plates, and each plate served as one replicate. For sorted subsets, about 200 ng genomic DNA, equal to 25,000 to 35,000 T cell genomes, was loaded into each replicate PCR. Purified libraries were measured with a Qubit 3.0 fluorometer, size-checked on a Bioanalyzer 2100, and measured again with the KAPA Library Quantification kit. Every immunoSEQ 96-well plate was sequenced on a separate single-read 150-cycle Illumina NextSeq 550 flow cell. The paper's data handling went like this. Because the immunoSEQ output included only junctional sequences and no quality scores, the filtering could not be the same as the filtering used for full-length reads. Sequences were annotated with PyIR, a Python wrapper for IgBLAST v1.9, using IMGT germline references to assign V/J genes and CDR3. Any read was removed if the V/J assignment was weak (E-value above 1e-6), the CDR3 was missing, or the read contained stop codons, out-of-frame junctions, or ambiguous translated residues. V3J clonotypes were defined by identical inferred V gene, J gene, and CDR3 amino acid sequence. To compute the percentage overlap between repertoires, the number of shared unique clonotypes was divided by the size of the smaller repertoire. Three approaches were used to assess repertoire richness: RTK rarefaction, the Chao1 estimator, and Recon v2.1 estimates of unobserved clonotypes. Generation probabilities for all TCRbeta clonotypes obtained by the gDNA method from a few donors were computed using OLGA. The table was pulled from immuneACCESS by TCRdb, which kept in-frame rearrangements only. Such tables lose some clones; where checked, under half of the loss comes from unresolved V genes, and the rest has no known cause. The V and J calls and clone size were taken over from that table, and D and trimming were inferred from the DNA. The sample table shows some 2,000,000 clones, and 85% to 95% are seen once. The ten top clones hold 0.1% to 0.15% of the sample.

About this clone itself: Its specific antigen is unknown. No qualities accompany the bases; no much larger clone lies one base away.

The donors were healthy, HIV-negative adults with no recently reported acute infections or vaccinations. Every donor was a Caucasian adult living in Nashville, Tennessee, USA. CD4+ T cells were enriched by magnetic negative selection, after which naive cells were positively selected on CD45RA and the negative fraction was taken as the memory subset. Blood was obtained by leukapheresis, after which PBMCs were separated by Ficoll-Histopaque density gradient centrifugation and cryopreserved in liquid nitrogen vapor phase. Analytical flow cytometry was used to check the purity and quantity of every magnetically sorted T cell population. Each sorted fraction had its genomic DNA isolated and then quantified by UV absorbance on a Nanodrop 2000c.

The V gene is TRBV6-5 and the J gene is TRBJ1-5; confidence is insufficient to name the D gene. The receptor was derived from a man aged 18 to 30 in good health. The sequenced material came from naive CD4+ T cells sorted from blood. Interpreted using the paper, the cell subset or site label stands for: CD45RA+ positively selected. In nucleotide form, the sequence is TGTGCCAGCAGTTACCGATATAATCAGCCCCAGCATTTT. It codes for CASSYRYNQPQHF.